The next 20 T cell receptor beta chains were all read from a single sample in a study of OX40 agonist ivuxolimab in advanced cancers. Clones were sequenced by immunoSEQ multiplex PCR, and TCRdb holds only the in-frame ones, with some missing. The table records about 86,000 clones, roughly nine tenths of them present only once. The source material was CD4+ or CD8+ T cells sorted from blood, sampled in a trial of the OX40 agonist ivuxolimab. Receptor source: an adult with an advanced solid tumor such as melanoma, head and neck, liver or kidney cancer.

The rearrangement uses TRBV28 and TRBJ1-3; D uncertain. Germline CDR1 is MDHEN and CDR2 is SYDVKM. The CDR3 covers 15 residues. V gave up 6 bases and J gave up 7 bases, with 19 bases separating them. CDR3 sequence (DNA): TGTGCCAGCAGCCCTTCCCGTGGCTTCAGGAACACCATATATTTT. This codes for CASSPSRGFRNTIYF.

V is TRBV27 and J is TRBJ2-1, with unresolved D. The germline gives CDR1 MNHEY, CDR2 SMNVEV (reference sequence). This CDR3 has 11 amino acids. Deletions cut 5 bases from V and 7 bases from J, with 6 bases between. CDR3 DNA sequence: TGTGCCAGCAGTGTCGAGAATGAGCAGTTCTTC. Protein: CASSVENEQFF.

V is TRBV11-2 and J is TRBJ2-1, with D hard to call. The ends were cut back, 5 bases at V and 4 bases at J, with 9 bases in the middle. The CDR3 contains 13 residues. CDR1 and CDR2 (germline): SGHAT, FQNNGV. CDR3 region: CASSPGRYNEQFF. Written as DNA, the CDR3 is TGTGCCAGCAGCCCCGGGCGGTACAATGAGCAGTTCTTC.

CDR3 residues: CASSFWGVAGVGEQYF. The CDR3 DNA reads as TGTGCCAGCAGCTTTTGGGGTGTAGCGGGAGTCGGTGAGCAGTACTTC. The chain couples TRBV11-3 to TRBJ2-7; the match to TRBD2 covers 9 bases. Germline V gene lookup returns CDR1 SGHNT and CDR2 YENEEA. This CDR3 is 16 amino acids long. Germline trimming cut 3 bases from V and 7 bases from J; bases unmatched to any gene: 13. Full variable domain (outside the CDR3, taken from reference TRBV11-3 and TRBJ2-7): EAGVVQSPRYKIIEKKQPVAFWCNPISGHNTLYWYLQNLGQGPELLIRYENEEAVDDSQLPKDRFSAERLKGVDSTLKIQPAELGDSAVYLCASSFWGVAGVGEQYFGPGTRLTVT.

The chain couples TRBV11-2 to TRBJ2-7; D not certain. Germline assignment: CDR1 SGHAT and CDR2 FQNNGV. The CDR3 has 15 amino acids. V lost 4 bases, J lost 3 bases, and 16 bases lay in between. The CDR3 sequence is CASSSSGLRIYEQYF. For the CDR3, the DNA is TGTGCCAGCAGCTCCTCGGGCCTTAGGATCTACGAGCAGTACTTC.

The V gene is TRBV19, the J gene TRBJ2-5; D possibly corresponds to TRBD2 (6 bases). The V end was cut by 1 base, the J end by 4 bases, with 7 bases between. The germline V gene encodes CDR1 LNHDA and CDR2 SQIVND (reference sequence). The CDR3 runs to 13 residues. The CDR3 sequence: CASSIAGVETQYF. As DNA, the CDR3 is TGTGCCAGTAGTATAGCGGGAGTAGAGACCCAGTACTTC.

The V call is TRBV6-1, the J call TRBJ2-5; the D gene is possibly TRBD2 (5 bases). Germline CDR1 MNHNS, CDR2 SASEGT. V lost 4 bases and J 5 bases, leaving 14 bases between the germline ends. There are 14 residues in the CDR3. CDR3 coding DNA: TGTGCCAGCAGTGGCGGGTCTCTAACTGAGACCCAGTACTTC. Translating it yields CASSGGSLTETQYF.

The chain has TRBV28 and TRBJ2-5; D call uncertain. CDR3 length: 13 amino acids. Looked up from germline, CDR1 is MDHEN and CDR2 is SYDVKM. The germline V and J ends were trimmed by 4 bases and 1 base, with 7 bases remaining between them. Written as DNA, the CDR3 is TGTGCCAGCAGTTCCCCCGCCCAAGAGACCCAGTACTTC. This encodes CASSSPAQETQYF. The variable domain in full, with the rest retrieved from reference TRBV28 and TRBJ2-5, is DVKVTQSSRYLVKRTGEKVFLECVQDMDHENMFWYRQDPGLGLRLIYFSYDVKMKEKGDIPEGYSVSREKKERFSLILESASTNQTSMYLCASSSPAQETQYFGPGTRLLVL.

J is TRBJ2-2 and V is TRBV7-3; D is ambiguous. The CDR3 is 13 residues long. V lost 2 bases, J lost 9 bases, and 10 bases lay in between. Germline V gives CDR1 SGHTA, CDR2 FQGTGA. CDR3 DNA: TGTGCCAGCAGCTTAGGGGATGGTCGGGAGCTGTTTTTT. Amino acids: CASSLGDGRELFF.

The J gene is TRBJ2-3, the V gene TRBV6-5; 8 bases agree with TRBD2. Germline values: CDR1 MNHEY, CDR2 SVGAGI. Trimming removed 6 bases from V and 3 bases from J; junction bases left unmatched: 5. The CDR3 consists of 14 residues. CDR3 DNA: TGTGCCAGCAGGGCGCCGGGGGGGACAGATACGCAGTATTTT. Translating it yields CASRAPGGTDTQYF.

The V and J genes are TRBV19 and TRBJ2-2; D is possibly TRBD1 (6 bases). This CDR3 has 15 residues. V was shortened by 3 bases and J by 4 bases, with 12 bases between the two germline ends. The germline V gene encodes CDR1 LNHDA and CDR2 SQIVND (reference sequence). The CDR3, as DNA: TGTGCCAGTAGTATTACAGGGTCGGGCACCGGGGAGCTGTTTTTT. Translating gives CASSITGSGTGELFF.

The chain joins TRBV5-6 to TRBJ1-5, with 9 bases lining up with TRBD1. CDR1 and CDR2 (germline): SGHDT, YYEEEE. V lost 4 bases and J lost 5; bases outside the gene matches: 4. The CDR3 sequence is 14 residues long. The CDR3 reads CASSLGQGDQPQHF. The CDR3, as DNA: TGTGCCAGCAGCCTGGGACAGGGTGATCAGCCCCAGCATTTT.

The chain uses TRBV5-6 and TRBJ1-6; unclear D gene. CDR1 and CDR2 (germline): SGHDT, YYEEEE. The CDR3 extends over 17 amino acids. Trimming pared 0 bases from V and 0 bases from J, leaving 10 bases between. CDR3 nucleotide sequence: TGTGCCAGCAGCTTGGCGGCCGCCAGCTCCTATAATTCACCCCTCCACTTT. It yields the protein CASSLAAASSYNSPLHF.

The chain couples TRBV6-6 to TRBJ2-7; tentative D call: TRBD1 (8 bases). Between the trimmed V and J ends, which lost 0 bases and 5 bases, there was a span of 14 bases. This CDR3 has 15 residues. From germline, CDR1 is MNHNY and CDR2 SVGAGI (reference sequence). CDR3 protein: CASSYSTGEGHEQYF. The CDR3 nucleotides read TGTGCCAGCAGTTACTCGACAGGGGAGGGCCACGAGCAGTACTTC.

The rearrangement links TRBV7-3 to TRBJ2-7; 8 bases align to TRBD2. Germline V gene data show CDR1 as SGHTA and CDR2 as FQGTGA. With V trimmed by 7 bases and J by 5 bases, 7 bases remained unmatched. This CDR3 has 13 amino acids. The CDR3: CASTHGAGDEQYF. CDR3 bases: TGTGCCAGCACTCACGGAGCGGGAGACGAGCAGTACTTC.

This sequence joins TRBV5-6 and TRBJ1-5, with TRBD1 identical over 8 bases. V trimming: 1 base; J trimming: 7 bases; junction bases outside the gene matches: 4. There are 14 residues in the CDR3. Germline values: CDR1 SGHDT, CDR2 YYEEEE. CDR3 residues: CASSLNRGVQPQHF. The CDR3 DNA follows: TGTGCCAGCAGCTTGAACAGGGGGGTACAGCCCCAGCATTTT.

The chain combines TRBV10-3 with TRBJ2-3, with 9 positions matching TRBD2. The CDR3 is 18 residues long. V dropped 0 bases and J dropped 6; count of bases not matched to a gene: 13. The germline gives CDR1 ENHRY, CDR2 SYGVKD. CDR3 bases: TGTGCCATCAGTGAGTCGAACGCCGCTAGCGGGAAGGGTGATACGCAGTATTTT. It codes for CAISESNAASGKGDTQYF.

In regard to this clone: Different DNA sequences within this sample yield the same CDR3. The CDR3 here is CASSIGSPYEQYF. As DNA, the CDR3 is TGTGCCAGTAGTATAGGTAGCCCCTACGAGCAGTACTTC. The chain has TRBV19 and TRBJ2-7; D is unclear. Germline V gene data show CDR1 as LNHDA and CDR2 as SQIVND (reference sequence). CDR3 length: 13 residues. Trimming removed 1 base at V and 2 bases at J, with 6 bases between.

This clone has just one count. The chain joins TRBV27 to TRBJ2-7; D unclear. V lost 0 bases and J lost 0, with 6 bases in between. The germline CDR1 and CDR2 sequences are MNHEY and SMNVEV (reference sequence). The CDR3 totals 14 residues. The chain's CDR3 is CASSLSLVSYEQYF. DNA of the CDR3: TGTGCCAGCAGTTTATCCCTAGTCTCCTACGAGCAGTACTTC.

The V gene is TRBV7-9, the J gene TRBJ2-1; D may be TRBD1 or TRBD2 (6 bases each). The CDR3 runs to 18 residues. Between the trimmed V and J ends, which lost 4 bases and 8 bases, there was a span of 27 bases. Looked up from germline, CDR1 is SEHNR and CDR2 is FQNEAQ (reference sequence). DNA of the CDR3: TGTGCCAGCAGCTCGAGGGGGGCAGGACGCCTGTCTGTGTATGAGCAGTTCTTC. As protein: CASSSRGAGRLSVYEQFF.